In its sample, the clone carrying this T cell receptor beta chain was seen once. Method: immunoSEQ multiplex PCR; TCRdb's copy keeps in-frame clones and lacks some. The sample records 55,000 to 70,000 clones, around 87% being singletons. This entry comes from a study of blood T cell repertoires in COVID-19. Germline trimming cut 2 bases from V and 2 bases from J; bases unmatched to any gene: 8. Germline V gene lookup returns CDR1 MNHEY and CDR2 SMNVEV (reference sequence). The CDR3 has 17 amino acids. The clonotype comes from a man aged 55 to 70 with acute or convalescent COVID-19. The rearrangement joins TRBV27 to TRBJ1-4; 7 positions agree with TRBD1. The sequencing input was peripheral blood. CDR3: CASSLGQVVPTNEKLFF. In DNA, the CDR3 is TGTGCCAGCAGTTTAGGACAGGTGGTCCCCACTAATGAAAAACTGTTTTTT. The variable domain in full, completed from reference TRBV27 and TRBJ1-4, reads EAQVTQNPRYLITVTGKKLTVTCSQNMNHEYMSWYRQDPGLGLRQIYYSMNVEVTDKGDVPEGYKVSRKEKRNFPLILESPSPNQTSLYFCASSLGQVVPTNEKLFFGSGTQLSVL.